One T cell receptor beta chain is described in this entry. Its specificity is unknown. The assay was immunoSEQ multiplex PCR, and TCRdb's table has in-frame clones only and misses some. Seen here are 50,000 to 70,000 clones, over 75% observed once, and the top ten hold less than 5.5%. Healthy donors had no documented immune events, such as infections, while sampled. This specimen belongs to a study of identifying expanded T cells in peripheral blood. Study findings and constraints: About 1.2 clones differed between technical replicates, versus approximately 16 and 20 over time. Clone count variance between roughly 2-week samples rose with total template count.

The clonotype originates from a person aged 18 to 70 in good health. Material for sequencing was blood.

The CDR3 reads CASSPGIWVGGTTDTQYF. The CDR3 DNA reads TGTGCCAGCAGCCCCGGAATCTGGGTGGGCGGGACCACAGATACGCAGTATTTT. V is TRBV11-2 and J is TRBJ2-3; a possible D gene is TRBD2 (6 bases). There are 18 residues in the CDR3. Deletions cut 5 bases from V and 2 bases from J, with 23 bases between. Germline CDR1 is SGHAT and CDR2 is FQNNGV.